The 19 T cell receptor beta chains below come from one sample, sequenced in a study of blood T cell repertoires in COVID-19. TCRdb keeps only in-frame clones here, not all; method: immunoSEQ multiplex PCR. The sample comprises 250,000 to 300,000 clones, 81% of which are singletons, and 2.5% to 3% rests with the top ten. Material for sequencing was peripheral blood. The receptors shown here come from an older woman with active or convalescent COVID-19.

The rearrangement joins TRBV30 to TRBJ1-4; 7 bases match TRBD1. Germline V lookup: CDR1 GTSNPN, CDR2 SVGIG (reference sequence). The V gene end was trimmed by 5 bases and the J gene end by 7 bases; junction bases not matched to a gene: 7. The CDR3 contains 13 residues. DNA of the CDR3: TGTGCCTGGGAGAGACAGGGTGGTGAAAAACTGTTTTTT. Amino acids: CAWERQGGEKLFF. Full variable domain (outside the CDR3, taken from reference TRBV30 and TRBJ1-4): SQTIHQWPATLVQPVGSPLSLECTVEGTSNPNLYWYRQAAGRGLQLLFYSVGIGQISSEVPQNLSASRPQDRQFILSSKKLLLSDSGFYLCAWERQGGEKLFFGSGTQLSVL.

The CDR3 reads CAISESGQGNWGEQYF. CDR3 sequence (DNA): TGTGCCATCAGTGAGTCCGGGCAGGGGAATTGGGGCGAGCAGTACTTC. The gene calls are TRBV10-3 and TRBJ2-7; D is possibly TRBD1 (6 bases). Per germline, CDR1 ENHRY and CDR2 SYGVKD. This CDR3 has 16 amino acids. The germline V and J ends were trimmed by 0 bases and 6 bases, with 18 bases remaining between them.

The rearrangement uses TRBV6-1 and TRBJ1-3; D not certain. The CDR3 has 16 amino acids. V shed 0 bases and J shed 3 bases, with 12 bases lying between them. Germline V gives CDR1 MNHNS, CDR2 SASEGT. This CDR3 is CASSEARRSFGNTIYF. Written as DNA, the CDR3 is TGTGCCAGCAGTGAAGCGAGGCGCAGCTTTGGAAACACCATATATTTT.

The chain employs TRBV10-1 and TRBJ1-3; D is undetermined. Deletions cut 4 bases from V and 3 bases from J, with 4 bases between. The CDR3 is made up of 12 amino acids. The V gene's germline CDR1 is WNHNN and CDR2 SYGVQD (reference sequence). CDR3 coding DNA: TGCGCCAGCAGTGGACATGGAAACACCATATATTTT. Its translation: CASSGHGNTIYF.

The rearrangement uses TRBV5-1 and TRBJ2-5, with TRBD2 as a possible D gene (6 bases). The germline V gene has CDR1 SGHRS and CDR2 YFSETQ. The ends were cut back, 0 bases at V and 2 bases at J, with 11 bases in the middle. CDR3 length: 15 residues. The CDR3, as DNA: TGCGCCAGCAGCTTGGTGGGGACTTCACAAGAGACCCAGTACTTC. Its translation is CASSLVGTSQETQYF.

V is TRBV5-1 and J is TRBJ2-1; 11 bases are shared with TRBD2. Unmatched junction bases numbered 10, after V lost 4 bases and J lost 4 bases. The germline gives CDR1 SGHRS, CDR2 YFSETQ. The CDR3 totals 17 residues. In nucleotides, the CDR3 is TGCGCCAGCAGCGTACAACCAACTAGCGGGGGTTACAATGAGCAGTTCTTC. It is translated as CASSVQPTSGGYNEQFF.

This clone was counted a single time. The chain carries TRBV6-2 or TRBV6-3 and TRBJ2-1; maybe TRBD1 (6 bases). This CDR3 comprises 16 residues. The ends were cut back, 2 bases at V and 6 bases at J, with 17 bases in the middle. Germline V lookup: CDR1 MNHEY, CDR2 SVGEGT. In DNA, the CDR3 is TGTGCCAGCAGTTACGCCCTAGCAGGGGACCTCAATGAGCAGTTCTTC. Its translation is CASSYALAGDLNEQFF.

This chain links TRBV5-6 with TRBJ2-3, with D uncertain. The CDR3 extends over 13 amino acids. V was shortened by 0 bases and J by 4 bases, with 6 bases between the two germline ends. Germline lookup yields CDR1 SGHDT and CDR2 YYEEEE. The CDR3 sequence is CASSLAGPDTQYF. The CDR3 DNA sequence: TGTGCCAGCAGCTTGGCAGGCCCAGATACGCAGTATTTT.

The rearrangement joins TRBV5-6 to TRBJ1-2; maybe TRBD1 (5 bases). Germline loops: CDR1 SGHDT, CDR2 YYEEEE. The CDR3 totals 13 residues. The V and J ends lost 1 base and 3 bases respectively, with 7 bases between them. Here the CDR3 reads CASSLRRDYGYTF. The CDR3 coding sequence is TGTGCCAGCAGCTTGCGCAGGGACTATGGCTACACCTTC.

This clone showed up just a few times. The CDR3 here is CASTPFRTDNYGYTF. The CDR3 bases are TGTGCCAGTACCCCTTTTCGGACAGACAACTATGGCTACACCTTC. The genes are TRBV19 and TRBJ1-2, with D possibly matching TRBD1 (6 bases). In germline, CDR1 is LNHDA, CDR2 SQIVND (reference sequence). The CDR3 is 15 residues long. Trimming removed 7 bases from V and 2 bases from J, with 17 bases in between.

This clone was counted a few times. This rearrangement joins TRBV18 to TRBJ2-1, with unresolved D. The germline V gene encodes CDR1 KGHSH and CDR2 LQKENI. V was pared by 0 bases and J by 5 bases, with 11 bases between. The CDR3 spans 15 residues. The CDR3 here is CASSPPVSVNNEQFF. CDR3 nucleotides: TGTGCCAGCTCACCACCAGTCAGTGTTAACAATGAGCAGTTCTTC. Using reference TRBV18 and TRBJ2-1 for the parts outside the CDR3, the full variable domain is NAGVMQNPRHLVRRRGQEARLRCSPMKGHSHVYWYRQLPEEGLKFMVYLQKENIIDESGMPKERFSAEFPKEGPSILRIQQVVRGDSAAYFCASSPPVSVNNEQFFGPGTRLTVL.

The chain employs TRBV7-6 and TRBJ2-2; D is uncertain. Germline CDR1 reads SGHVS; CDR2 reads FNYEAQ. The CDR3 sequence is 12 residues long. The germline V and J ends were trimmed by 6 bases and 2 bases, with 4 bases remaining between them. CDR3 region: CASSLNTGELFF. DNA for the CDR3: TGTGCCAGCAGTCTAAACACCGGGGAGCTGTTTTTT.

The CDR3 DNA sequence: TGTGCCAGCAGCTTAGAGGGACAGGGGGCTTACACCTTC. Amino acids: CASSLEGQGAYTF. The rearrangement uses TRBV11-2 and TRBJ1-2; 12 bases fit TRBD1. V lost 0 bases to trimming and J lost 11 bases; unmatched junction nucleotides: 1. Germline CDR1 is SGHAT and CDR2 is FQNNGV. The CDR3 is made up of 13 amino acids.

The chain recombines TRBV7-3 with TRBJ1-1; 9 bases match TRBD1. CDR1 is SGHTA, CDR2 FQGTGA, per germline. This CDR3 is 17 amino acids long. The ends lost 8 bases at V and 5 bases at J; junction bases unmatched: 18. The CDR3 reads CASSSWASGQGDTEAFF. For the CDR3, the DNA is TGTGCCAGCTCCTCCTGGGCGTCGGGACAGGGTGATACTGAAGCTTTCTTT.

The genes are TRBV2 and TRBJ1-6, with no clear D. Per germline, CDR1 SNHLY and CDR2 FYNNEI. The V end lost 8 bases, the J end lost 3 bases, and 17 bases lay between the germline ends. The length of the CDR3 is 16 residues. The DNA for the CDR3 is TGTGCCAGCCGCTTAGGAGGGAGTAGCTATAATTCACCCCTCCACTTT. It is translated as CASRLGGSSYNSPLHF.

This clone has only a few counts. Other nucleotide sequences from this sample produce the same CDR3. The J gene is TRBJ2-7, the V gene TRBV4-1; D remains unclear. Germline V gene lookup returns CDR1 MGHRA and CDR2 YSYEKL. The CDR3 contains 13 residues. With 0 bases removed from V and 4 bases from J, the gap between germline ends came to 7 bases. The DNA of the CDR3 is TGCGCCAGCAGCCAAGAAACGGTTTACGAGCAGTACTTC. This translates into CASSQETVYEQYF.

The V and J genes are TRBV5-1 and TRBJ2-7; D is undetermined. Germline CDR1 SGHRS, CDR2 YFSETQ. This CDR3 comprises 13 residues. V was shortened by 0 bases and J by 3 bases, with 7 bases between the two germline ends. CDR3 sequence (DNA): TGCGCCAGCAGCTTGGCCGCCAGCTACGAGCAGTACTTC. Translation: CASSLAASYEQYF.

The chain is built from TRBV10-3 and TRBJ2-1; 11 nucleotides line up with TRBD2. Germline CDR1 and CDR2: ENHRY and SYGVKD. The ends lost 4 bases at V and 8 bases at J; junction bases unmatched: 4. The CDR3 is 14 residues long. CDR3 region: CAISGLAGRDEQFF. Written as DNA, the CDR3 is TGTGCCATCAGTGGACTAGCGGGGCGAGATGAGCAGTTCTTC.

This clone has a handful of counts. The CDR3 DNA follows: TGTGCCAGCAGCTCCCACCTAGCGGGGGGGCTCGAGCAGTACTTC. Translating gives CASSSHLAGGLEQYF. The chain joins TRBV6-2 or TRBV6-3 to TRBJ2-7, with 12 bases fitting TRBD2. The germline gives CDR1 MNHEY, CDR2 SVGEGT. V was pared by 6 bases and J by 6 bases, with 9 bases of the junction left unmatched. The CDR3 runs to 15 residues.